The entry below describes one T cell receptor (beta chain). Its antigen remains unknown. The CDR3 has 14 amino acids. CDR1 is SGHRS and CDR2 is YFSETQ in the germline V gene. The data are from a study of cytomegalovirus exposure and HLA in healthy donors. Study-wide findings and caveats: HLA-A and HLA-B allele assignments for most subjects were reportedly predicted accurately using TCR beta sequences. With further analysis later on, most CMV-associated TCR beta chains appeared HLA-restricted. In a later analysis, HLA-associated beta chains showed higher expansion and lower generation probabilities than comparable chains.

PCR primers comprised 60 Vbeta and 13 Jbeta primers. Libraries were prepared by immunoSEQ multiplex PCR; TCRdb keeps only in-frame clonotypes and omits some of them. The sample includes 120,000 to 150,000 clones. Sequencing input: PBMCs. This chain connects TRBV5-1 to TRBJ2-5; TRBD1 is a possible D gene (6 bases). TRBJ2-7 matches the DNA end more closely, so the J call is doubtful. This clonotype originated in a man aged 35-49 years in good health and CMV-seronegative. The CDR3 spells CASSAGTGRYEQYF. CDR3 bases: TGCGCCAGCAGCGCGGGCACAGGGAGATACGAGCAGTACTTC.